The table lists the clone carrying this T cell receptor (beta chain) with a count of one. Germline V gives CDR1 SGHRS, CDR2 YFSETQ. V lost 3 bases to trimming and J lost 1 base, with 10 bases between them. There are 14 residues in the CDR3. This sample is part of a study of blood T cell repertoires in COVID-19. Sequencing was performed with immunoSEQ multiplex PCR; in TCRdb, only in-frame clones are kept and a portion is missing. The table lists a few hundred thousand clones, 85% to 90% of them singletons. Material: peripheral blood. The rearrangement links TRBV5-1 to TRBJ1-1; no clear D. The TCR originated in a man in his late teens or twenties with active or convalescent COVID-19. DNA for the CDR3: TGCGCCAGCAGCTCGGCGGGGAGGAACACTGAAGCTTTCTTT. It specifies CASSSAGRNTEAFF. Supplemented by reference TRBV5-1 and TRBJ1-1, the full variable domain reads KAGVTQTPRYLIKTRGQQVTLSCSPISGHRSVSWYQQTPGQGLQFLFEYFSETQRNKGNFPGRFSGRQFSNSRSEMNVSTLELGDSALYLCASSSAGRNTEAFFGQGTRLTVV.